This TCR beta chain was observed in a study of blood T cell repertoires in COVID-19. Background on the study: Some COVID-19 samples were acute and others convalescent; all came from the United States, Italy and Spain. PBMCs, B-cell-depleted T cells, or T cells were the source of the cDNA or gDNA that made up the material.

Original handling: How many nucleated cells were present was estimated from reference gene primer amplification. Libraries were prepared by immunoSEQ multiplex PCR; TCRdb keeps only in-frame clonotypes and omits some of them. V and J calls and clone size come straight from that table; D and trimming were deduced from the DNA. The repertoire includes approximately 76,000 clones, around 88% of them detected once, and approximately 8.3% sits in the top ten. V gave up 0 bases and J gave up 0 bases; unmatched junction bases: 4. From germline, CDR1 is SGHRS and CDR2 YFSETQ. The CDR3 totals 17 residues. This clone came up once.

The chain couples TRBV5-1 to TRBJ1-1; the match to TRBD1 covers 11 bases. Source material: peripheral blood. This TCR derives from a man aged 25-45 years with acute or convalescent COVID-19. For the CDR3, the DNA is TGCGCCAGCAGCTTGGCCGGGACAGGGGGGATGAACACTGAAGCTTTCTTT. Encoded protein: CASSLAGTGGMNTEAFF.